This T cell receptor beta chain derives from a study of blood T cell repertoires in COVID-19. Looking at the study overall: Material from acute and convalescent COVID-19 was sourced from the United States, Italy and Spain. T cells, B-cell-depleted T cells, or PBMCs provided the cDNA or gDNA that served as material.

Original processing methods: Amplification of reference gene primers was used by the study to estimate nucleated cell counts. The protocol was immunoSEQ multiplex PCR, while the TCRdb copy is restricted to in-frame clones and leaves out a portion. That table furnishes V, J and clone size, whereas the DNA furnished D and trimming. The table has hundreds of thousands of clones, almost 90% seen once. Seattle's cohort entered during active infection and was followed longitudinally. What was sequenced was peripheral blood. The TCR comes from an older woman with COVID-19, enrolled during active disease.

CDR3 nucleotide sequence: TGTGCCAGCAGTTACAGCCAGGGGGTTACTGAAGCTTTCTTT. It yields the protein CASSYSQGVTEAFF. The chain combines TRBV6-2 or TRBV6-3 with TRBJ1-1, with 7 bases matching TRBD1. Losses at the gene ends were 2 bases for V and 5 bases for J; bases not matched to a gene: 5. Germline V gene lookup returns CDR1 MNHEY and CDR2 SVGEGT. The CDR3 runs 14 residues.